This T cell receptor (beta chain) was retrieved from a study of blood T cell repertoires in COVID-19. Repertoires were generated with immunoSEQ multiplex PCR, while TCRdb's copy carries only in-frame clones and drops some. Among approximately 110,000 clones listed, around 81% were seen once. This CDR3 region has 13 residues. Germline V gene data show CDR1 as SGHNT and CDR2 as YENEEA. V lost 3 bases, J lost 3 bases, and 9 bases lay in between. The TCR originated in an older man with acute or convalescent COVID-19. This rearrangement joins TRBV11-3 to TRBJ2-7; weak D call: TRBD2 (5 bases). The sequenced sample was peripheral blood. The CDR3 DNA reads TGTGCCAGCAGCTTGGACGGGAACTACGAGCAGTACTTC. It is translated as CASSLDGNYEQYF.